The TCR beta chain under discussion was sequenced for a study of T cells expressing NK-cell markers. Study-level background: Serological testing identified most of the eight sequenced donors as HCMV-seropositive and one as seronegative.

Findings and limits, study-wide: Of CD8+ T cells, about 1.0-7.5% belonged to dominant NKG2C+ clonotypes in 5 or 6 donors.

Remarks on this clonotype: The antigen remains unidentified.

This CDR3 has 17 amino acids. TCRdb reprocessed the 5' RACE reads; each CDR3 protein has one entry and no DNA is given. The sample totals around 470,000 distinct CDR3 sequences; its top ten clones hold approximately 1.4%. The sample taken for sequencing was blood T cells: a sorted CD56 or NKG2C T cell subset, CD4+ or CD8+ T cells, or bulk PBMC T cells (not recorded which). The receptor was isolated from a woman aged 45-59 years in good health. The chain joins TRBV12-3 or TRBV12-4 to TRBJ2-5; TCRdb outputs TRBD1, but without DNA this stays unchecked. This CDR3 is CASRRGVLESSQETQYF.